This entry features one T cell receptor beta chain sequence. The sample originates from a study of blood T cell repertoires in COVID-19. Study details: T cells, B-cell-depleted T cells, or PBMCs provided the cDNA or gDNA that served as material.

Here immunoSEQ multiplex PCR was the method, and the copy in TCRdb shows in-frame clones only, minus some. The data show a few hundred thousand clones, less than 90% seen once. Participants were placed into cohorts based on the clinical history they reported. Two negative PCRs, clearance, or symptom resolution characterized the recovered Cohort 3 donors. This clonotype originated in a woman aged 45-60 years who had recovered from COVID-19. Input material: PBMCs or T cells enriched from blood (not recorded which).

The chain's CDR3 is CASRVLSGVQFF. The CDR3 coding sequence is TGTGCCAGCAGGGTGTTAAGCGGAGTGCAGTTCTTC. This rearrangement joins TRBV3-1 (or the pseudogene TRBV3-2) to TRBJ2-1; D may be TRBD2 (5 bases). Germline CDR1 is LGHDT and CDR2 is YNNKEL (reference sequence). V was trimmed by 6 bases and J by 12 bases, leaving 15 bases between them. The CDR3 consists of 12 residues.